The sequence of this T cell receptor (beta chain) was determined in a study of T cell responses to AZD1222 COVID-19 vaccine. Produced via immunoSEQ multiplex PCR; TCRdb's table is partial and in-frame only. The profile shows some 120,000 clones, 70% to 90% of them singletons. The CDR3 loop spans 15 amino acids. Germline values: CDR1 LGHNA, CDR2 YSLEER. After removal of 3 bases from V and 4 bases from J, the junction contained 6 bases not matched to a gene. Overall study results and limits: Unmutated regions of variants are reportedly targeted by nearly half of spike-specific TCRs. Across the whole spike, CD4 TCRs peaked at regions 160-218 and 743-854. The study identified only a handful of AZD1222 recipients as seropositive at baseline.

Concerning this clone: Its antigen remains unknown.

The clonotype was recovered from an adult in good health. The material sequenced was peripheral blood, taken on day 0 of AZD1222 vaccination. The chain combines TRBV4-3 with TRBJ2-1; the match to TRBD2 covers 7 bases. The CDR3 nucleotides are TGCGCCAGCAGCCAGCTAGCGGAACGATACAATGAGCAGTTCTTC. Translated, it gives CASSQLAERYNEQFF.